A single sample is the source of the 23 T cell receptor beta chains below, sequenced in a study of CXCR3-negative and CXCR3-positive naive CD8 T cells. Overall study results and limits: CXCR3-positive naive cells had TRB CDR3s that were more hydrophobic than CXCR3-negative naive cells had.

These receptors are not linked to any known antigen. With UMI labels, 5' RACE was used to prepare the TRB cDNA libraries. TCRdb reprocessed the 5' RACE reads and reports one entry per CDR3 protein, with no DNA. The record lists over 95,000 distinct CDR3 sequences, of which the ten most abundant hold about 0.35%. Source material: naive CXCR3+ CD8+ T cells from blood. The subset: CD45RO-CCR7+CD27+CD95- naive CD8+ T cells expressing CXCR3 (TNR3+). These TCRs come from a human donor in good health. Some clones in this sample may be carry-over from other donors' samples.

V gene TRBV29-1 combines with J gene TRBJ2-1; TCRdb calls TRBD1, which cannot be checked without DNA. Germline CDR1 reads SQVTM; CDR2 reads ANQGSEA. There are 15 residues in the CDR3. The CDR3 sequence is CSVEEGTGGAVAQFF.

The chain uses TRBV7-9 and TRBJ2-3; checking the TCRdb D call of TRBD2 is not possible without DNA. There are 15 residues in the CDR3. Germline CDR1 is SEHNR and CDR2 is FQNEAQ (reference sequence). CDR3: CASSPFPSGTDTQYF.

CDR3 residues: CASEPYRVSNGEQFF. The chain employs TRBV5-1 and TRBJ2-1; the D gene TCRdb calls, TRBD1, cannot be checked with no DNA. Germline V lookup: CDR1 SGHRS, CDR2 YFSETQ. The CDR3 covers 15 residues.

The chain has TRBV20-1 and TRBJ2-5; TCRdb picks TRBD2, but there is no DNA to check that call. The germline V gene encodes CDR1 DFQATT and CDR2 SNEGSKA (reference sequence). The CDR3 is 15 amino acids. The CDR3 protein is CSASPLAGSQETQYF.

The chain employs TRBV2 and TRBJ2-7; TCRdb calls TRBD1, which cannot be checked without DNA. This CDR3 is 13 amino acids long. Germline V gene data show CDR1 as SNHLY and CDR2 as FYNNEI. CDR3 protein: CASSGTARREQYF.

The chain carries TRBV13 and TRBJ2-7; the TCRdb call, TRBD1, lacks DNA for checking. The germline gives CDR1 PRHDT, CDR2 FYEKMQ (reference sequence). The CDR3 sequence is 17 residues long. CDR3: CASSTNSRDSKNVQQYF.

This rearrangement joins TRBV11-2 to TRBJ2-7; the TCRdb D gene call, TRBD1, has no DNA to confirm it. This CDR3 comprises 13 residues. Germline CDR1 reads SGHAT; CDR2 reads FQNNGV. CDR3 sequence: CASSMTGGYEQYF.

The J gene is TRBJ2-2, the V gene TRBV6-5; TCRdb's D gene call, TRBD1, goes unchecked for lack of DNA. CDR1 is MNHEY and CDR2 is SVGAGI in the germline V gene. This CDR3 is 14 amino acids long. The CDR3 region is CASTPLTGPGELFF.

The J gene is TRBJ1-2, the V gene TRBV24-1; TCRdb selects TRBD1, and the lack of DNA leaves this call unchecked. CDR1 and CDR2 from the germline V gene are KGHDR and SFDVKD. The CDR3 is 14 residues long. The CDR3 here is CATSDLRQGHGYTF.

The chain has TRBV29-1 and TRBJ1-1; TCRdb indicates TRBD1, and absent DNA this call remains unverified. The CDR3 consists of 13 residues. From germline, CDR1 is SQVTM and CDR2 ANQGSEA. The CDR3 region is CSGGLGENTEAFF.

The V and J genes are TRBV21-1 and TRBJ1-2. TRBV21-1 is a known pseudogene. The CDR3 has 16 residues. The CDR3 reads CASSKLVVQTKDGYTF.

The V and J genes are TRBV6-6 and TRBJ2-7. Germline-derived CDR1 and CDR2 are MNHNY and SVGAGI (reference sequence). The CDR3 contains 12 residues. The CDR3 loop reads CASSERSYEQYF.

J is TRBJ2-1 and V is TRBV7-6. From germline, CDR1 is SGHVS and CDR2 FNYEAQ. The CDR3 has 15 amino acids. The CDR3 is CASSPGRSSYNEQFF.

The J gene is TRBJ1-5, the V gene TRBV19; the D gene TCRdb calls, TRBD1, cannot be checked with no DNA. The germline gives CDR1 LNHDA, CDR2 SQIVND (reference sequence). This CDR3 region has 14 residues. The chain's CDR3 is CASGARQGGQPQHF. The complete variable domain, with remaining parts taken from reference TRBV19 and TRBJ1-5, reads DGGITQSPKYLFRKEGQNVTLSCEQNLNHDAMYWYRQDPGQGLRLIYYSQIVNDFQKGDIAEGYSVSREKKESFPLTVTSAQKNPTAFYLCASGARQGGQPQHFGDGTRLSIL.

CDR3 residues: CATSPNSPGRHQETQYF. V gene TRBV15 combines with J gene TRBJ2-5; TCRdb proposes TRBD1, but this gene call is untestable without DNA. This CDR3 contains 17 residues. The germline V gene has CDR1 LNHNV and CDR2 YYDKDF (reference sequence).

V and J are TRBV20-1 and TRBJ2-1; with no DNA, the TCRdb D assignment of TRBD1 cannot be verified. CDR1 and CDR2 from the germline V gene are DFQATT and SNEGSKA (reference sequence). CDR3 length: 15 amino acids. CDR3: CSARDLWGSYNEQFF.

V gene TRBV15 combines with J gene TRBJ1-3; with no DNA, the TCRdb D assignment of TRBD1 cannot be verified. CDR1 and CDR2 (germline): LNHNV, YYDKDF (reference sequence). The CDR3 is 14 amino acids. CDR3: CATSGTGTGNTIYF.

The chain recombines TRBV7-6 with TRBJ2-1; TCRdb gives TRBD1 as the D gene, but with no DNA this cannot be confirmed. Germline CDR1 is SGHVS and CDR2 is FNYEAQ. The CDR3 runs 14 residues. The CDR3 is CASSTGQGINEQFF.

V and J are TRBV28 and TRBJ1-5. Germline assignment: CDR1 MDHEN and CDR2 SYDVKM. The CDR3 sequence is 14 residues long. The CDR3 reads CASSLRANNQPQHF.

This rearrangement joins TRBV29-1 to TRBJ1-5. Germline-derived CDR1 and CDR2 are SQVTM and ANQGSEA. The CDR3 has 14 amino acids. This chain's CDR3 is CSVAAEGSNQPQHF.

This rearrangement joins TRBV5-1 to TRBJ2-1; the TRBD1 assignment by TCRdb is unverifiable without DNA. The CDR3 sequence is 22 residues long. CDR1 is SGHRS, CDR2 YFSETQ, per germline. CDR3 loop: CASSSPGTGFRGLSDNNNEQFF.

This chain links TRBV6-2 or TRBV6-3 with TRBJ2-1; checking the TCRdb D call of TRBD2 is not possible without DNA. The CDR3 spans 13 residues. Germline values: CDR1 MNHEY, CDR2 SVGEGT. This CDR3 reads CASSYLVQEGQFF.

CDR3 region: CASSKEATGELFF. The chain combines TRBV21-1 with TRBJ2-2. TRBV21-1 is termed a pseudogene. The CDR3 consists of 13 residues.